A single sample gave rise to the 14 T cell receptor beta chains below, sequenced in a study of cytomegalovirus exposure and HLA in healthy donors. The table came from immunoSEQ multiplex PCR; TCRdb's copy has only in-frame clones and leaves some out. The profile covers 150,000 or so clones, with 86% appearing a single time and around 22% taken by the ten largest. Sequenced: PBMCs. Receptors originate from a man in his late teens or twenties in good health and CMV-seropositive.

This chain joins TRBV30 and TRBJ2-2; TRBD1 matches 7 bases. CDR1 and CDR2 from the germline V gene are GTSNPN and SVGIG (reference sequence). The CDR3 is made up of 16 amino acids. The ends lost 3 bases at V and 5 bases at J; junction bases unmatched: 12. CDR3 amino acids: CAWRSGGAGGTGELFF. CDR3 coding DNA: TGTGCCTGGAGGTCAGGGGGAGCAGGGGGAACCGGGGAGCTGTTTTTT. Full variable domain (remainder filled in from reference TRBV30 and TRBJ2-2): SQTIHQWPATLVQPVGSPLSLECTVEGTSNPNLYWYRQAAGRGLQLLFYSVGIGQISSEVPQNLSASRPQDRQFILSSKKLLLSDSGFYLCAWRSGGAGGTGELFFGEGSRLTVL.

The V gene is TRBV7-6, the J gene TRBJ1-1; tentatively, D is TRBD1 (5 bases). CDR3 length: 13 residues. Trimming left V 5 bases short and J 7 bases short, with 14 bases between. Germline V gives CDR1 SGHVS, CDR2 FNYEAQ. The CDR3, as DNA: TGTGCCAGCAGCGGGGGGGGTGGGAGTGAAGCTTTCTTT. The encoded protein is CASSGGGGSEAFF.

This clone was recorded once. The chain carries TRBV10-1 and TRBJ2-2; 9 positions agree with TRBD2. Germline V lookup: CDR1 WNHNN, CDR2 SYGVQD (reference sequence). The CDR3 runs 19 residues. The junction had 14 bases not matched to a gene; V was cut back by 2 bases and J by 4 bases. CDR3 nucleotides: TGCGCCAGCAGTGAGGAGGTGGCTAGCGGGATACCGGGCACCGGGGAGCTGTTTTTT. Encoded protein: CASSEEVASGIPGTGELFF.

CDR3 nucleotide sequence: TGCGCCAGCAGCCAATCTACGAATCTTCTCTTCACAGATACGCAGTATTTT. Protein sequence: CASSQSTNLLFTDTQYF. The chain has TRBV4-3 and TRBJ2-3; no clear D gene. The V and J ends lost 2 bases and 2 bases respectively, with 17 bases between them. Germline V gene lookup returns CDR1 LGHNA and CDR2 YSLEER. The CDR3 consists of 17 residues.

CDR3: CASSTRLAAYYNEQFF. The CDR3 DNA reads TGTGCCAGCAGTACCCGACTAGCGGCCTACTACAATGAGCAGTTCTTC. The chain is built from TRBV27 and TRBJ2-1; 9 bases match TRBD2. J gave up 3 bases and V 5 bases, and 8 bases lay outside the gene matches. The germline V gene encodes CDR1 MNHEY and CDR2 SMNVEV (reference sequence). This CDR3 comprises 16 residues.

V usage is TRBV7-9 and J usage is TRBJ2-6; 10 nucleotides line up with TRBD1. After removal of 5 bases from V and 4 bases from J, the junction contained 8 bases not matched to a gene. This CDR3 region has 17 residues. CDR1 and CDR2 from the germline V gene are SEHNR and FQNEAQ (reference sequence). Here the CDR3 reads CASSPPGTGVGANVLTF. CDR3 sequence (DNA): TGTGCCAGCAGCCCCCCCGGGACAGGGGTCGGGGCCAACGTCCTGACTTTC.

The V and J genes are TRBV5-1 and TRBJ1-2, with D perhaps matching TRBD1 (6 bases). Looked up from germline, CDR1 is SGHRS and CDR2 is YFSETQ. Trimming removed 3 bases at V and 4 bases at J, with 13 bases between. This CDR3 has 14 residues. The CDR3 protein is CASSSDSHFYGYTF. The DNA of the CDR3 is TGCGCCAGCAGCTCGGACAGTCATTTCTATGGCTACACCTTC.

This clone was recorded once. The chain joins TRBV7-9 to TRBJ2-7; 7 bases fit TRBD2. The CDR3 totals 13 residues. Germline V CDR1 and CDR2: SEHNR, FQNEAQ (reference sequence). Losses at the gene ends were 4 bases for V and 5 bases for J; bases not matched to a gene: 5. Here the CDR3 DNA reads TGTGCCAGCAGCTCAGGACTAGATGACGAGCAGTACTTC. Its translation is CASSSGLDDEQYF.

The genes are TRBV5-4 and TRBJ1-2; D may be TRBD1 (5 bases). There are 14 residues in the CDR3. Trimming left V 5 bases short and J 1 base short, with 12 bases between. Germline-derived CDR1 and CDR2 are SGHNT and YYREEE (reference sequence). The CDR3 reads CASSLGGVNYGYTF. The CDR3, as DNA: TGTGCCAGCAGTCTGGGGGGGGTTAACTATGGCTACACCTTC.

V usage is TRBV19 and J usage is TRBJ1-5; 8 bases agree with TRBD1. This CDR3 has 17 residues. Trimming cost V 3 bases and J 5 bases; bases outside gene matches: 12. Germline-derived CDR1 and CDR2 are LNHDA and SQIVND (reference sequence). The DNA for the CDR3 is TGTGCCAGTAGTATCCCCCCTGACAGGGGATACGATCAGCCCCAGCATTTT. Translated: CASSIPPDRGYDQPQHF.

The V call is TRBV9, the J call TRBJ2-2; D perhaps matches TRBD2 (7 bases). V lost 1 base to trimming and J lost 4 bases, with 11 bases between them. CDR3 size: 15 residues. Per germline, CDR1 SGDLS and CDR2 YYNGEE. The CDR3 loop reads CASSVRGAGTGELFF. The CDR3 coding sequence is TGTGCCAGCAGCGTACGGGGGGCGGGCACCGGGGAGCTGTTTTTT.

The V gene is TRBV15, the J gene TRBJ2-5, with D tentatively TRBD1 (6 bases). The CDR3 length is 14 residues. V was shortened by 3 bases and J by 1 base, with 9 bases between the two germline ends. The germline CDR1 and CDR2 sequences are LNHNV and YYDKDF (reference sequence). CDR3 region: CATSSLGGQETQYF. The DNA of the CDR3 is TGTGCCACCAGCAGTCTAGGGGGCCAAGAGACCCAGTACTTC.

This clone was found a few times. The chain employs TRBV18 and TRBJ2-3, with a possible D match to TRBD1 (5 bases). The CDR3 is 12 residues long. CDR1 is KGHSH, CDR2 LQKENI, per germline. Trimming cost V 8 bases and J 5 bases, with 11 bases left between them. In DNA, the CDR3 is TGTGCCAGCCATCACCAGGGAGATACGCAGTATTTT. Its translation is CASHHQGDTQYF.

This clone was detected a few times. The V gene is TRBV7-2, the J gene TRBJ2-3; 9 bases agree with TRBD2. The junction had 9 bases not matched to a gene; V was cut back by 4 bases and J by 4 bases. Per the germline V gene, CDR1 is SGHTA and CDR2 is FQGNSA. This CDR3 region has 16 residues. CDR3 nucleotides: TGTGCCAGCAGCTCTACAGCGGGAGGTTTTTCAGATACGCAGTATTTT. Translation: CASSSTAGGFSDTQYF.